The 22 T cell receptor beta chains given below trace back to one sample, sequenced in a study of tumor-infiltrating lymphocytes in primary liver carcinoma. The authors made TCR beta cDNA from approximately 500 ng total RNA with a constant-region primer. Sequencing libraries for TCR beta derived from three nested multiplex PCR rounds that used slightly modified ARM-PCR. In the first two PCR rounds, TRBV1-TRBV30 forward primers were paired with a C-beta reverse primer, and each round lasted around 10 cycles. TCRdb redid the calling of the multiplex PCR reads with MiXCR, one entry per CDR3 protein. The sample lists 40,000 to 55,000 distinct CDR3 sequences, 71% occurring once. The tissue used was unsorted bulk material of about 19-34 mg. RNA and DNA were co-extracted from it with the AllPrep DNA/RNA mini kit. What was sequenced was liver tumor tissue from sampling region 5. The subset is: tumor region T5, tumor centre. The receptors were gathered from a middle-aged man with primary liver carcinoma and hepatitis B virus infection.

Worth noting for this clonotype: Sequence at one end of the junction differs from germline and may be a read error. The chain has TRBV10-3 and TRBJ2-2, with D possibly TRBD2 on 6 matching bases. There are 14 residues in the CDR3. Germline V CDR1 and CDR2: ENHRY, SYGVKD. CDR3 loop: CTIRFAGNTGGLFF. The CDR3 region has the DNA TGTACCATCAGGTTTGCAGGGAACACCGGGGGACTGTTTTTT.

CDR3 nucleotide sequence: TGCAGAGCCGTCTCCGAGACGGGCAACAATGAGCAGTTCTTC. It yields the protein CRAVSETGNNEQFF. The V and J genes are TRBV29-1 and TRBJ2-1; D is unclear. CDR1 is SQVTM, CDR2 ANQGSEA, per germline. The CDR3 runs 14 residues.

The chain combines TRBV5-1 with TRBJ2-2, with TRBD2 identical over 7 bases. J gave up 3 bases and V 1 base, and 12 bases lay outside the gene matches. Germline CDR1 reads SGHRS; CDR2 reads YFSETQ. The CDR3 loop spans 18 amino acids. Here the CDR3 reads CASSLMFGGRVDTGELFF. The CDR3 region has the DNA TGCGCCAGCAGCTTGATGTTTGGAGGGAGGGTGGACACCGGGGAGCTGTTTTTT.

With respect to this clonotype: At one boundary the junction diverges from the germline segment, which might be a read error. The chain uses TRBV4-1 and TRBJ2-7; tentatively, D is TRBD2 (5 bases). The CDR3 is 14 residues long. Per germline, CDR1 MGHRA and CDR2 YSYEKL. CDR3 loop: CASRRGPSSYEQYF. CDR3 DNA: TGCGCCAGCAGACGAGGGCCGAGCTCCTACGAGCAGTATTTC.

Points on this clonotype: A much larger clone lies one base from this, so it may be a read error. This CDR3 is missing its conserved last phenylalanine or tryptophan, likely due to a read error. The limits of the CDR3 on the DNA are not certain, so only TCRdb's listed CDR3 is given. This chain joins TRBV5-4 and TRBJ1-2; the table's D call, TRBD1, was not checked against the DNA. Inclusive of both ends, the CDR3 amounts to 13 amino acids. The germline V gene has CDR1 SGHNT and CDR2 YYREEE (reference sequence). The CDR3 here is CASSLNGGVGHTL.

Remarks on this clonotype: The junction and the germline gene differ at one end; a read error may be behind it. V gene TRBV11-2 combines with J gene TRBJ2-3; D is possibly TRBD1 or TRBD2 (5 bases each). Per germline, CDR1 SGHAT and CDR2 FQNNGV. This CDR3 has 14 amino acids. CDR3 in DNA: TGTCCCAGCAGATCCCGGGACAGCACAGATACGCAGTATTTT. Its translation is CPSRSRDSTDTQYF.

This clonotype was seen ten or more times. This chain connects TRBV6-1 to TRBJ2-6, with D uncertain. V lost 1 base and J 0 bases, leaving 4 bases between the germline ends. This CDR3 is 15 amino acids long. Germline V gene data show CDR1 as MNHNS and CDR2 as SASEGT. CDR3: CASSEVSSGANVLTF. Here the CDR3 DNA reads TGTGCCAGCAGTGAAGTTAGCTCTGGGGCCAACGTCCTGACTTTC.

With respect to this clonotype: One end of the junction does not line up with germline, which may come from a read error. The chain links TRBV11-2 to TRBJ2-1, with 8 nucleotides matching TRBD2. Germline V gene lookup returns CDR1 SGHAT and CDR2 FQNNGV. There are 16 residues in the CDR3. CDR3 sequence reads: CVSSMDIGLAIGEQFF. For the CDR3, the DNA is TGTGTCAGCAGCATGGATATCGGACTAGCCATAGGTGAGCAGTTCTTC. Complete variable domain (other parts from reference TRBV11-2 and TRBJ2-1): EAGVAQSPRYKIIEKRQSVAFWCNPISGHATLYWYQQILGQGPKLLIQFQNNGVVDDSQLPKDRFSAERLKGVDSTLKIQPAKLEDSAVYLCVSSMDIGLAIGEQFFGPGTRLTVL.

Details on this clonotype: One end of the junction does not line up with germline, which may come from a read error. The chain is built from TRBV6-5 and TRBJ2-6; a possible D gene is TRBD1 (8 bases). Germline CDR1 and CDR2: MNHEY and SVGAGI. There are 16 residues in the CDR3. The CDR3 DNA reads TGTGGCAGCGGGACAGGTCCTGACTCTGGGGCCAACGACCTGACTTTC. This translates into CGSGTGPDSGANDLTF.

Comments on this clonotype: One end of the junction does not line up with germline, which may come from a read error. In nucleotides, the CDR3 is TGTGTCAGCAGCTTCGACAGGGGGGCAGATACGCAGTGTTTT. Its protein is CVSSFDRGADTQCF. The chain joins TRBV5-8 to TRBJ2-3; 9 nucleotides agree with TRBD1. The CDR3 is made up of 14 amino acids. Germline values: CDR1 SGHTS, CDR2 YDEGEE. The full variable domain, in which reference TRBV5-8 and TRBJ2-3 provide the parts outside the CDR3, is EAGVTQSPTHLIKTRGQQATLRCSPISGHTSVYWYQQALGLGLQFLLWYDEGEERNRGNFPPRFSGRQFPNYSSELNVNALELEDSALYLCVSSFDRGADTQCFGPGTRLTVL.

On this clonotype itself: An end of the junction does not agree with germline; a read error may underlie this. This rearrangement joins TRBV11-2 to TRBJ1-2; 7 nucleotides agree with TRBD1. Germline V gives CDR1 SGHAT, CDR2 FQNNGV. The length of the CDR3 is 14 residues. The CDR3 spells CASSSADRDYDYIF. As DNA, the CDR3 is TGTGCCAGCAGCTCAGCCGACAGGGACTATGACTACATCTTC.

The chain joins TRBV2 to TRBJ2-7; D unresolved. Germline V gene sequence: CDR1 SNHLY, CDR2 FYNNEI. V lost 7 bases to trimming and J lost 1 base, with 8 bases between them. The CDR3 contains 12 residues. The CDR3 DNA reads TGTGCCAGCACCGTAGGTTCCTACGAGCAGTACTTC. Its protein product is CASTVGSYEQYF.

This rearrangement joins TRBV7-8 to TRBJ2-7; D unresolved. The length of the CDR3 is 13 residues. Germline-derived CDR1 and CDR2 are SGHVS and FQNEAQ. Trimming shortened V by 5 bases and J by 3 bases, and 11 bases separated the two germline ends. The CDR3 coding sequence is TGTGCCAGCAGCCCCCAACACGTCTACGAGCAGTACTTC. Translated: CASSPQHVYEQYF.

A note on this clonotype: The junction shows a germline mismatch at one end, possibly a read error. The chain uses TRBV12-3 or TRBV12-4 and TRBJ2-7; 11 bases align to TRBD2. CDR3 length equals 16 residues. CDR3 nucleotides: TGTGTCAGCGAACCGGGACTAGCGGACAGCTACTACGAGCAGTACTTC. This encodes CVSEPGLADSYYEQYF.

The J gene is TRBJ2-2, the V gene TRBV5-1; no firm D call. In germline, CDR1 is SGHRS, CDR2 YFSETQ. The ends were cut back, 3 bases at V and 1 base at J, with 13 bases in the middle. CDR3 length: 16 amino acids. In nucleotides, the CDR3 is TGCGCCAGCAGCTATTTGGTCGACGGGAACACCGGGGAGCTGTTTTTT. Translated, it gives CASSYLVDGNTGELFF.

Note on this clonotype: This may come from a read error, since a much larger clone is one base off. The conserved phenylalanine or tryptophan is not found at the CDR3 terminus, so this likely reflects a read error. The chain carries TRBV4-1 and TRBJ2-2; TRBD2 aligns across 13 bases. V shed 1 base, J shed 4 bases, and the junction held 9 bases outside the gene matches. The CDR3 sequence is 19 residues long. Germline CDR1 is MGHRA and CDR2 is YSYEKL. The DNA for the CDR3 is TGCGCCAGCAGCCAAGGGGGGGGACTAGCGGGATGGATCACCGGGGAGCTGTTTTTA. Translating gives CASSQGGGLAGWITGELFL.

Points on this clonotype: The junction shows a germline mismatch at one end, possibly a read error. The J gene is TRBJ2-1, the V gene TRBV20-1; 12 nucleotides line up with TRBD2. Germline values: CDR1 DFQATT, CDR2 SNEGSKA (reference sequence). The CDR3 has 15 residues. The CDR3 DNA follows: TGCAGTGCGGCCGGGACTAGCGGGTATTACAATGAGCAGTCCTTC. This encodes CSAAGTSGYYNEQSF.

With regard to this clonotype: A much larger clonotype is one base distant, so this may be a read error. V usage is TRBV28 and J usage is TRBJ2-7, with TRBD2 identical over 14 bases. The CDR3 consists of 15 residues. Per the germline V gene, CDR1 is MDHEN and CDR2 is SYDVKM. V lost 4 bases, J lost 9 bases, and 8 bases stayed unmatched. The CDR3 spells CASSSWTSGRRGQYF. In nucleotides, the CDR3 is TGTGCCAGCAGTTCCTGGACTAGCGGGAGGCGCGGGCAGTACTTC.

In regard to this clonotype: Given a much more abundant clone one base away, this may be a read error. This chain uses TRBV28 with TRBJ2-3; D is perhaps TRBD2 (5 bases). V was trimmed by 3 bases and J by 4 bases, leaving 5 bases between them. This CDR3 spans 12 amino acids. The germline gives CDR1 MDHEN, CDR2 SYDVKM. The CDR3 DNA follows: TGTGCCAGCAGTTTCGGGGCAGATACGCAGTATTTT. Its protein is CASSFGADTQYF. Using reference TRBV28 and TRBJ2-3 for the parts outside the CDR3, the full variable domain is DVKVTQSSRYLVKRTGEKVFLECVQDMDHENMFWYRQDPGLGLRLIYFSYDVKMKEKGDIPEGYSVSREKKERFSLILESASTNQTSMYLCASSFGADTQYFGPGTRLTVL.

This chain connects TRBV11-2 to TRBJ2-2; D unclear. V was pared by 4 bases and J by 11 bases, with 23 bases between. Germline CDR1 reads SGHAT; CDR2 reads FQNNGV. The CDR3 spans 16 residues. CDR3: CASSSRQASNTCELFF. CDR3 bases: TGTGCCAGCAGCTCCAGGCAGGCTTCGAACACCTGTGAGCTGTTTTTT.

As for this clonotype: Sequence at one end of the junction differs from germline and may be a read error. V is TRBV10-3 and J is TRBJ1-2; D not certain. Per the germline V gene, CDR1 is ENHRY and CDR2 is SYGVKD. The CDR3 is made up of 14 amino acids. The CDR3 DNA reads TGTGCCATCAGTGAACGGGCATCCAGCTACGGCTACGCCTTC. Translated, it gives CAISERASSYGYAF.

The chain recombines TRBV2 with TRBJ1-5; D not certain. The CDR3 length is 14 residues. V lost 1 base and J 0 bases, leaving 4 bases between the germline ends. CDR1 and CDR2 from the germline V gene are SNHLY and FYNNEI. The CDR3 is CASSEVYSNQPQHF. The CDR3 nucleotides read TGTGCCAGCAGTGAAGTTTATAGCAATCAGCCCCAGCATTTT.